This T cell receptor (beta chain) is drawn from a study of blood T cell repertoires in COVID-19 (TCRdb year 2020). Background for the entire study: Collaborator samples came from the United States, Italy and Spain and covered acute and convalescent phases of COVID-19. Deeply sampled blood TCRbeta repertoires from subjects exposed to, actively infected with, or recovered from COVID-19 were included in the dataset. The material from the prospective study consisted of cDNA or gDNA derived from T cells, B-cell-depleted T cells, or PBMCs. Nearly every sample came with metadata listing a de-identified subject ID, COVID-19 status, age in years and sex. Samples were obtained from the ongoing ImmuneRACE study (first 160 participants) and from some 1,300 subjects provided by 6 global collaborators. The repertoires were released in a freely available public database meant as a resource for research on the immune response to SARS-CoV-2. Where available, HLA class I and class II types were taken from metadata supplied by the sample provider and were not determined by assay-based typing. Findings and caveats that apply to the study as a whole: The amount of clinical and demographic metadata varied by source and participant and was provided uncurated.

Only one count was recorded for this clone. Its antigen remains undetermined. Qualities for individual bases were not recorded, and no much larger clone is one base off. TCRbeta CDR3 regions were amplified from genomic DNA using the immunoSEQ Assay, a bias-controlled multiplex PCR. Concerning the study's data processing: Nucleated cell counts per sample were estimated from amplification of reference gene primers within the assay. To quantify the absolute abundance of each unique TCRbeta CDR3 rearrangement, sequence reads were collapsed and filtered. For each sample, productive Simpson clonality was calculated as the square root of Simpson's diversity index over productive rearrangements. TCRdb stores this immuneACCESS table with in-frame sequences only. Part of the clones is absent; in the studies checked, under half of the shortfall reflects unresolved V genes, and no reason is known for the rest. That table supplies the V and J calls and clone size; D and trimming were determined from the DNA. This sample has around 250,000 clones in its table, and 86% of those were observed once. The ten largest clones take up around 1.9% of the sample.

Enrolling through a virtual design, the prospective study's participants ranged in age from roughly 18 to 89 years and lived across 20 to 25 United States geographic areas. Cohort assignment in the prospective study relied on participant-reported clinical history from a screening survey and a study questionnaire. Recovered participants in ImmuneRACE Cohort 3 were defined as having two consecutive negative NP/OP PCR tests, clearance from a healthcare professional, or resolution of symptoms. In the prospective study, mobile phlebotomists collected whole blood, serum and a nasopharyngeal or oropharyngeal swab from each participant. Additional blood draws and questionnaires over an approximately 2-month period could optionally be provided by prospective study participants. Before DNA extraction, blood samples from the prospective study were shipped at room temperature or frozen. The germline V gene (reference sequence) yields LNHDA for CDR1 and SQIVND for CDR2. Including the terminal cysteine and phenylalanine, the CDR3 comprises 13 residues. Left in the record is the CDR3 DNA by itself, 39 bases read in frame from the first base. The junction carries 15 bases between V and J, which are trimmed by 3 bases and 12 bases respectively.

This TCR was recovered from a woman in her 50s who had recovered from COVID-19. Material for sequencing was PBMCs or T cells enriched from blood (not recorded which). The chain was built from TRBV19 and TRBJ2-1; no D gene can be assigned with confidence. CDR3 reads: CASSIHDIPGQFF. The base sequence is TGTGCCAGTAGTATCCACGATATTCCGGGGCAGTTCTTC. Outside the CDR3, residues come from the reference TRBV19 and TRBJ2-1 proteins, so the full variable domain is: DGGITQSPKYLFRKEGQNVTLSCEQNLNHDAMYWYRQDPGQGLRLIYYSQIVNDFQKGDIAEGYSVSREKKESFPLTVTSAQKNPTAFYLCASSIHDIPGQFFGPGTRLTVL.